The 23 T cell receptor beta chains below come from one sample, sequenced in a study of low-dose radiotherapy and immunotherapy resistance in tumors (dated by TCRdb to between 2021 and 2023). First-strand cDNA was synthesized with Superscript III and a set of TRAV- and TRBV-specific primers, covering both TCRalpha and TCRbeta chains. TCRs were amplified with Phusion for around 20 PCR cycles using a constant-region primer together with the adapter attached to the V primers. The raw public data were reprocessed by TCRdb itself: fastp quality trimming at Q25, MiXCR clonotype calling, in-frame beta chains only. Entries are consolidated by CDR3 protein sequence, retaining the most common genes and DNA. The sample profile shows 13,000 or so distinct CDR3 sequences; roughly four fifths of them were found once. The top ten clones comprise around 3.7% of the sample. These TCRs come from a human donor with advanced metastatic prostate, ovarian, gallbladder or colorectal cancer (not recorded which). This table probably holds off-target reads from a library built for another chain.

CDR3 sequence reads: CSVARGPGETQYF. DNA of the CDR3: TGCAGCGTTGCACGAGGGCCGGGGGAGACCCAGTACTTC. The chain has TRBV29-1 and TRBJ2-5, with D possibly being TRBD2 (5 bases). Germline values: CDR1 SQVTM, CDR2 ANQGSEA. The CDR3 sequence is 13 residues long. The germline V and J ends were trimmed by 4 bases and 5 bases, with 14 bases remaining between them.

V usage is TRBV9 and J usage is TRBJ1-1, with no clear D. The CDR3 runs 15 residues. The germline V and J ends were trimmed by 0 bases and 1 base, with 10 bases remaining between them. Germline CDR1 reads SGDLS; CDR2 reads YYNGEE. The CDR3 sequence is CASSVGLRQNTEAFF. As DNA, the CDR3 is TGTGCCAGCAGCGTAGGGCTCAGACAGAACACTGAAGCTTTCTTT. Variable domain in full (rest from reference TRBV9 and TRBJ1-1): DSGVTQTPKHLITATGQRVTLRCSPRSGDLSVYWYQQSLDQGLQFLIQYYNGEERAKGNILERFSAQQFPDLHSELNLSSLELGDSALYFCASSVGLRQNTEAFFGQGTRLTVV.

The chain couples TRBV28 to TRBJ2-7; TRBD1 aligns across 9 bases. The junction had 11 bases not matched to a gene; V was cut back by 6 bases and J by 5 bases. The CDR3 is 15 amino acids. Germline V CDR1 and CDR2: MDHEN, SYDVKM. The CDR3 coding sequence is TGTGCCAGCAGGCCTGGGACAGGGTGGGACCACGAGCAGTACTTC. This translates into CASRPGTGWDHEQYF.

The gene calls are TRBV7-2 and TRBJ1-5; the D is unclear. Germline V CDR1 and CDR2: SGHTA, FQGNSA. The CDR3 has 15 residues. Trimming cost V 5 bases and J 5 bases, with 16 bases left between them. CDR3 DNA sequence: TGTGCCAGCAGCCCGACAATGGGCGGCGATCAGCCCCAGCATTTT. Amino acids: CASSPTMGGDQPQHF.

The gene calls are TRBV19 and TRBJ1-2; tentatively, D is TRBD1 (5 bases). The V gene's germline CDR1 is LNHDA and CDR2 SQIVND (reference sequence). The CDR3 is 13 residues long. The V gene lost 9 bases and the J gene lost 2 bases, with 13 bases spanning the gap. The CDR3 sequence: CASRRDSNYGYTF. CDR3 in DNA: TGTGCCAGCAGACGGGACTCCAACTATGGCTACACCTTC.

The chain uses TRBV10-3 and TRBJ2-5, with no clear D. The V end was cut by 8 bases, the J end by 1 base, with 8 bases between. The CDR3 spans 12 residues. The germline CDR1 and CDR2 sequences are ENHRY and SYGVKD. Here the CDR3 reads CAISLGQETQYF. CDR3 DNA: TGTGCCATCTCGCTGGGCCAAGAGACCCAGTACTTC.

The rearrangement joins TRBV28 to TRBJ2-1; 13 bases are a match to TRBD2. V shed 4 bases, J shed 9 bases, and the junction held 12 bases outside the gene matches. CDR3 length: 17 amino acids. Per germline, CDR1 MDHEN and CDR2 SYDVKM. The CDR3 nucleotides read TGTGCCAGCAGTTCTCGAGGGACTAGCGGGAACTGGGGTGAGCAGTTCTTC. This translates into CASSSRGTSGNWGEQFF.

The gene calls are TRBV11-2 and TRBJ2-1, with 7 positions matching TRBD2. With V trimmed by 5 bases and J by 2 bases, 6 bases remained unmatched. Germline CDR1 is SGHAT and CDR2 is FQNNGV. This CDR3 has 15 residues. The CDR3 DNA reads as TGTGCCAGCAGCCTCATGGCGGGGGCCTACAATGAGCAGTTCTTC. This gives the protein CASSLMAGAYNEQFF. Variable domain in full (rest from reference TRBV11-2 and TRBJ2-1): EAGVAQSPRYKIIEKRQSVAFWCNPISGHATLYWYQQILGQGPKLLIQFQNNGVVDDSQLPKDRFSAERLKGVDSTLKIQPAKLEDSAVYLCASSLMAGAYNEQFFGPGTRLTVL.

This sequence joins TRBV30 and TRBJ2-7; 9 nucleotides match TRBD1. Germline V CDR1 and CDR2: GTSNPN, SVGIG (reference sequence). The CDR3 spans 13 residues. V lost 5 bases and J lost 1; bases outside the gene matches: 3. CDR3 DNA sequence: TGTGCCTGGCAAGGACAGGGGTCCTACGAGCAGTACTTC. Protein product: CAWQGQGSYEQYF.

The rearrangement links TRBV6-2 or TRBV6-3 to TRBJ1-2; D perhaps matches TRBD1 (6 bases). The germline V and J ends were trimmed by 5 bases and 8 bases, with 24 bases remaining between them. This CDR3 is built from 16 residues. The V gene's germline CDR1 is MNHEY and CDR2 SVGEGT. The CDR3 DNA reads as TGTGCCAGCAGTCGGCCCCCGGACAGCACCAGAGGAGGCTACACCTTC. Translating gives CASSRPPDSTRGGYTF.

The rearrangement links TRBV15 to TRBJ1-4; tentatively, D is TRBD1 (5 bases). Germline CDR1 LNHNV, CDR2 YYDKDF (reference sequence). V was cut by 0 bases and J by 5 bases, with 10 bases left in between. The CDR3 runs to 15 residues. For the CDR3, the DNA is TGTGCCACCAGCAGAGATCGACAGAGGAATGAAAAACTGTTTTTT. Protein sequence: CATSRDRQRNEKLFF.

The V and J genes are TRBV27 and TRBJ2-7; no definite D call. The CDR3 contains 13 residues. V lost 7 bases and J lost 3, with 13 bases in between. The germline V gene encodes CDR1 MNHEY and CDR2 SMNVEV (reference sequence). The CDR3 sequence is CASTSLTGYEQYF. CDR3 DNA sequence: TGTGCCAGCACCTCGCTAACGGGCTACGAGCAGTACTTC.

The V and J genes are TRBV6-1 and TRBJ2-7, with D unclear. Trimming shortened V by 7 bases and J by 3 bases, and 10 bases separated the two germline ends. Germline assignment: CDR1 MNHNS and CDR2 SASEGT. There are 12 residues in the CDR3. The CDR3 sequence is CASMLRSYEQYF. CDR3 coding DNA: TGTGCCAGCATGCTCAGGAGCTACGAGCAGTACTTC.

This chain joins TRBV29-1 and TRBJ2-3, with 7 bases matching TRBD2. Germline lookup yields CDR1 SQVTM and CDR2 ANQGSEA. After removal of 6 bases from V and 0 bases from J, the junction contained 6 bases not matched to a gene. The CDR3 totals 14 residues. In nucleotides, the CDR3 is TGCAGCGTCAAAAGCGGGGAGAGCACAGATACGCAGTATTTT. It encodes CSVKSGESTDTQYF.

The chain has TRBV30 and TRBJ2-7, with no clear D. The CDR3 is 12 amino acids. Trimming cost V 1 base and J 4 bases, with 8 bases left between them. The germline gives CDR1 GTSNPN, CDR2 SVGIG (reference sequence). CDR3 sequence (DNA): TGTGCCTGGAGTGGTCCCGGTTACGAGCAGTACTTC. Translating gives CAWSGPGYEQYF.

There are a few counts of this clonotype. V gene TRBV19 combines with J gene TRBJ2-2; 7 nucleotides agree with TRBD2. This CDR3 comprises 16 residues. Looked up from germline, CDR1 is LNHDA and CDR2 is SQIVND (reference sequence). The junction had 18 bases not matched to a gene; V was cut back by 9 bases and J by 8 bases. The CDR3 region is CASRRGGSIYGGELFF. CDR3 bases: TGTGCCAGCCGAAGGGGCGGGAGTATCTATGGAGGGGAGCTGTTTTTT.

This chain links TRBV15 with TRBJ2-5; unclear D gene. Trimming pared 1 base from V and 1 base from J, leaving 4 bases between. The germline gives CDR1 LNHNV, CDR2 YYDKDF (reference sequence). The CDR3 consists of 13 residues. The CDR3 sequence is CATSRGSQETQYF. CDR3 sequence (DNA): TGTGCCACCAGCAGAGGATCCCAAGAGACCCAGTACTTC.

The chain carries TRBV10-3 and TRBJ2-1, with 9 bases matching TRBD2. CDR1 and CDR2 from the germline V gene are ENHRY and SYGVKD. J gave up 7 bases and V 0 bases, and 10 bases lay outside the gene matches. This CDR3 has 17 amino acids. In nucleotides, the CDR3 is TGTGCCATCAGTGAGTCGACTCAGCTAGCGGGAAGAAATGAGCAGTTCTTC. As protein: CAISESTQLAGRNEQFF.

The V and J genes are TRBV7-2 and TRBJ2-5; 12 nucleotides agree with TRBD2. This CDR3 has 14 amino acids. From germline, CDR1 is SGHTA and CDR2 FQGNSA. The V gene end was trimmed by 4 bases and the J gene end by 4 bases; junction bases not matched to a gene: 1. As DNA, the CDR3 is TGTGCCAGCAGCTCTAGCGGGAGGGCAGAGACCCAGTACTTC. It codes for CASSSSGRAETQYF.

The rearrangement links TRBV6-5 to TRBJ2-1, with D hard to call. Germline V CDR1 and CDR2: MNHEY, SVGAGI. Trimming left V 6 bases short and J 9 bases short, with 24 bases between. The CDR3 is 16 amino acids. CDR3 sequence (DNA): TGTGCCAGCAGACCCCCCGGGCAGCCTCGCGGCGGTGAGCAGTTCTTC. As protein: CASRPPGQPRGGEQFF.

V gene TRBV7-2 combines with J gene TRBJ1-3; D is unclear. This CDR3 contains 15 residues. From germline, CDR1 is SGHTA and CDR2 FQGNSA. Deletions cut 1 base from V and 0 bases from J, with 7 bases between. The CDR3 sequence is CASSLDRYSGNTIYF. The CDR3 bases are TGTGCCAGCAGCTTAGACCGCTACTCTGGAAACACCATATATTTT.

This clonotype is deemed large. V and J are TRBV5-5 and TRBJ2-7; 7 bases map to TRBD2. Trimming at V came to 4 bases and at J to 0 bases, leaving 10 bases not matched to a gene. Germline CDR1 SGHKS, CDR2 YYEKEE (reference sequence). The length of the CDR3 is 16 residues. Here the CDR3 reads CASSPLIGGSSYEQYF. The CDR3 DNA reads TGTGCCAGCAGCCCGCTGATCGGCGGGAGCTCCTACGAGCAGTACTTC.

Here the CDR3 DNA reads TGTGCCAGCAGTTACGGACCCGGGACAGAGTTCCAAGAGACCCAGTACTTC. Protein: CASSYGPGTEFQETQYF. The chain uses TRBV6-1 and TRBJ2-5; 7 positions agree with TRBD1. The CDR3 spans 17 residues. Germline V gene lookup returns CDR1 MNHNS and CDR2 SASEGT. After removal of 5 bases from V and 1 base from J, the junction contained 13 bases not matched to a gene.